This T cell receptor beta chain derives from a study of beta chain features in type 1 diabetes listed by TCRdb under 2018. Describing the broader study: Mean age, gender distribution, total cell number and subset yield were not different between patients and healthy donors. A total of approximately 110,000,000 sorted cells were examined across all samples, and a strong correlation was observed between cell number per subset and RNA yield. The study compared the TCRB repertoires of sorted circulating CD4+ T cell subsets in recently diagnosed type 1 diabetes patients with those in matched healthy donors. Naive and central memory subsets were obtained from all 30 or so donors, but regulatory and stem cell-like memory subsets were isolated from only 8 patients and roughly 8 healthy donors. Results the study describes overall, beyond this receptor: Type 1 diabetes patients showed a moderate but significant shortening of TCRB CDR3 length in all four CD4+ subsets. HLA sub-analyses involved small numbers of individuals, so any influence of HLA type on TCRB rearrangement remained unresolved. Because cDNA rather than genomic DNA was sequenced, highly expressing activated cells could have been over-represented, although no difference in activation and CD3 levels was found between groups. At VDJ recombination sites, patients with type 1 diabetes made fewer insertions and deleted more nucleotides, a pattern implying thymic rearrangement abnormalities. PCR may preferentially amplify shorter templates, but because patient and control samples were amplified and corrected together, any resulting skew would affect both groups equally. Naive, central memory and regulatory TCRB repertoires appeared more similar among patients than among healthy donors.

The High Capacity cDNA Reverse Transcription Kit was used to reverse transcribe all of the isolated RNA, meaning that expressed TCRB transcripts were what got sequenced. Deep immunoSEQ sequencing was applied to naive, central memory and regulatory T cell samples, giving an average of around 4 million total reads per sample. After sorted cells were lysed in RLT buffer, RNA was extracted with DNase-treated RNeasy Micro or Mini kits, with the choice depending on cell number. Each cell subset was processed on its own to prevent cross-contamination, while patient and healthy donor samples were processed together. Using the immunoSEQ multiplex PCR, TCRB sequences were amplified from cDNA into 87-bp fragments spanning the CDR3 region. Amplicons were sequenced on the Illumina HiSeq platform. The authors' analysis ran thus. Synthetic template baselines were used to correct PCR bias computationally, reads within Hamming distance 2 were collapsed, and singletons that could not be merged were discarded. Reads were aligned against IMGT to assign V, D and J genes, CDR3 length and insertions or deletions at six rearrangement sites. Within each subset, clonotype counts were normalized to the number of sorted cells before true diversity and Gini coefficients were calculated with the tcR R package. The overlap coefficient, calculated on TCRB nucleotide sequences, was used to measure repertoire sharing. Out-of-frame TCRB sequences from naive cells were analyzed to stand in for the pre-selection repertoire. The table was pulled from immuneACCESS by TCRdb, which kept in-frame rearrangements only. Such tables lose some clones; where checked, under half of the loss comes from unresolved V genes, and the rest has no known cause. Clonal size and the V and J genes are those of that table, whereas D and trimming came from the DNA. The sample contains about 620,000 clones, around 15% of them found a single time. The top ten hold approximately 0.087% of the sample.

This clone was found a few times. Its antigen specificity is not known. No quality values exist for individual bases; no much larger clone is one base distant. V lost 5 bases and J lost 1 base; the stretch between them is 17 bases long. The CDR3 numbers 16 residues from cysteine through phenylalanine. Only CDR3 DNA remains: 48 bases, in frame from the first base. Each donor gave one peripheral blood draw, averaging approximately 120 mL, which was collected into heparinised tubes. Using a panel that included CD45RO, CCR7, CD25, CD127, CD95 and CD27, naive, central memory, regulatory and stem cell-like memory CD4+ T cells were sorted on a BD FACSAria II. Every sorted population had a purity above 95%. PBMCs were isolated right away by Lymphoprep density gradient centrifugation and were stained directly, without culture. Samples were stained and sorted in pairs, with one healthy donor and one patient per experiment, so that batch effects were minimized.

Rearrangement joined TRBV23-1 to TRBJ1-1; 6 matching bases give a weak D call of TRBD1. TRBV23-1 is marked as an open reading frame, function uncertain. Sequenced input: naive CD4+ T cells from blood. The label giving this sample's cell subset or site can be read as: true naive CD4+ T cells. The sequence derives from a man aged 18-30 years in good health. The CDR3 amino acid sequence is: CASSLQQGNRNTEAFF. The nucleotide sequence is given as TGCGCCAGCAGTTTACAACAGGGAAACAGGAACACTGAAGCTTTCTTT.